This TCR beta chain was observed in a study of blood T cell repertoires in COVID-19. On the study more broadly: Acute-phase and convalescent COVID-19 samples originated in the United States, Italy and Spain. PBMCs, B-cell-depleted T cells, or T cells provided the cDNA or gDNA that made up the material.

In the authors' workflow: Amplifying reference gene primers gave estimates of nucleated cell counts. Data came from immunoSEQ multiplex PCR; TCRdb stores just in-frame clones and leaves some out. V and J calls and clone size are as listed in that table; D and trimming were resolved from the DNA. The sample includes roughly 440,000 clones, about nine tenths of them seen just once. V was clipped by 4 bases and J by 1 base, with 10 bases between them. The germline V gene has CDR1 LGHDT and CDR2 YNNKEL (reference sequence). The CDR3 consists of 14 residues. Concerning this clone: This CDR3 is also generated by other DNA sequences in the sample.

The source is a woman between 45 and 60 years old with COVID-19, enrolled during active disease. The genes are TRBV3-1 (or the pseudogene TRBV3-2) and TRBJ1-1; D perhaps matches TRBD1 (6 bases). What was sequenced was peripheral blood. The CDR3 nucleotides read TGTGCCAGCAGCCGATCGGACAGGAACACTGAAGCTTTCTTT. It yields the protein CASSRSDRNTEAFF.